This T cell receptor (beta chain) was observed in a study of blood T cell repertoires in COVID-19. Data came from immunoSEQ multiplex PCR; TCRdb stores just in-frame clones and leaves some out. The repertoire holds roughly 250,000 clones, with approximately 85% as singletons. Germline lookup yields CDR1 LGHNA and CDR2 YSLEER. The CDR3 is 13 residues long. Trimming took 0 bases from V and 1 from J, leaving 4 bases between them. This clone was counted only a few times. The genes are TRBV4-3 and TRBJ2-7; D is unresolved. Sequenced material: peripheral blood. The receptor was derived from a woman in her seventies with acute or convalescent COVID-19. CDR3 in amino acids: CASSQDRSYEQYF. The CDR3 DNA reads as TGCGCCAGCAGCCAAGACCGGTCCTACGAGCAGTACTTC.